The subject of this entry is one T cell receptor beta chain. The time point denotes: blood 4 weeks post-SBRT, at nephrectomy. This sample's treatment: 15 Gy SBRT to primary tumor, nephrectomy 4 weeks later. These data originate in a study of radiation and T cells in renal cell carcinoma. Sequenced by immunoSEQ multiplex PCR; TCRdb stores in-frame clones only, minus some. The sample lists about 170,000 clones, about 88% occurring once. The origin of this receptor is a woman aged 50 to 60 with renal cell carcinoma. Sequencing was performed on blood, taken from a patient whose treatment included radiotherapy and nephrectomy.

The CDR3 bases are TGTGCCAGCAGCTCCAACAGGGGAGGCCGAGAGACCCAGTACTTC. This encodes CASSSNRGGRETQYF. This sequence joins TRBV13 and TRBJ2-5, with TRBD1 as a possible D gene (7 bases). Trimming removed 4 bases at V and 4 bases at J, with 16 bases between. From germline, CDR1 is PRHDT and CDR2 FYEKMQ (reference sequence). This CDR3 has 15 amino acids. Using reference TRBV13 and TRBJ2-5 for the parts outside the CDR3, the full variable domain is AAGVIQSPRHLIKEKRETATLKCYPIPRHDTVYWYQQGPGQDPQFLISFYEKMQSDKGSIPDRFSAQQFSDYHSELNMSSLELGDSALYFCASSSNRGGRETQYFGPGTRLLVL.